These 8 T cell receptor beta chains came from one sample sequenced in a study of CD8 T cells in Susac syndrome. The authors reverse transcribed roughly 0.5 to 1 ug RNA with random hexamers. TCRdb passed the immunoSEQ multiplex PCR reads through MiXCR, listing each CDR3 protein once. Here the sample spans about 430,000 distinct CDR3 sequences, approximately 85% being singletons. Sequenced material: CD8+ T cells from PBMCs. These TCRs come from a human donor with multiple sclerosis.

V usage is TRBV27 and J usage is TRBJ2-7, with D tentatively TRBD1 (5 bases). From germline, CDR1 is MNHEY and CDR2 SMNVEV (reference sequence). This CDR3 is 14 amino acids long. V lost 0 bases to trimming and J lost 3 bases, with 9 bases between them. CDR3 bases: TGTGCCAGCAGTTTATCCCTCGACAGCTACGAGCAGTACTTC. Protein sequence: CASSLSLDSYEQYF.

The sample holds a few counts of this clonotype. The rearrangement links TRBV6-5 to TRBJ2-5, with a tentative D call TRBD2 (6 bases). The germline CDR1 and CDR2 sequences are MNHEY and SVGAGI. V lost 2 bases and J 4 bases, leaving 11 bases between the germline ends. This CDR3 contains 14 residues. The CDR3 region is CASSYGGKTETQYF. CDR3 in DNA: TGTGCCAGCAGTTACGGGGGGAAGACAGAGACCCAGTACTTC.

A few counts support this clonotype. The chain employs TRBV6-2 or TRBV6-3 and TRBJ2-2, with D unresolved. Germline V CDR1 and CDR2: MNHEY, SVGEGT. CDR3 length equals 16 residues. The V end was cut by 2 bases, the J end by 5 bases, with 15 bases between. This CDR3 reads CASSYDYSLLTGELFF. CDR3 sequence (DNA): TGTGCCAGCAGTTACGATTACAGTCTTCTTACCGGGGAGCTGTTTTTT.

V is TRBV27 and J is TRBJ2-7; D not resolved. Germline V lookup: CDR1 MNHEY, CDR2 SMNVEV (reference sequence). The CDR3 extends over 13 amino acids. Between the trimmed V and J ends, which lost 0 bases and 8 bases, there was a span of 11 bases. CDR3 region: CASSLSQTTKQYF. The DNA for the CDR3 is TGTGCCAGCAGTTTATCCCAAACTACGAAGCAGTACTTC.

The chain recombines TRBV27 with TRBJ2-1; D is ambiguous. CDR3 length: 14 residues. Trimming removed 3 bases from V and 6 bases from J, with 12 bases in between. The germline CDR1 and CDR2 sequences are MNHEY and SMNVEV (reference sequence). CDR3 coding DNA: TGTGCCAGCAGTTTGGCGGACCCGGGCAATGAGCAGTTCTTC. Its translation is CASSLADPGNEQFF.

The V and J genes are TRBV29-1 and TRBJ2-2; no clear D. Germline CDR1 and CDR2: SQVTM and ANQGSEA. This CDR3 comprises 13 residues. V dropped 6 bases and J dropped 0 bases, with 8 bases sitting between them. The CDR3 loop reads CSVLTANTGELFF. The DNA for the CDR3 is TGCAGCGTACTGACCGCGAACACCGGGGAGCTGTTTTTT.

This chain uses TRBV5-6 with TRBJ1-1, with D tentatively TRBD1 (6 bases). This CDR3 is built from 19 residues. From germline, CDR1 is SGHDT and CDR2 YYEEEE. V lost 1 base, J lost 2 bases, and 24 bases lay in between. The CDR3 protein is CASSLSAIRGGQVNTEAFF. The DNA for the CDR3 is TGTGCCAGCAGCTTGAGCGCTATTCGGGGGGGACAAGTAAACACTGAAGCTTTCTTT.

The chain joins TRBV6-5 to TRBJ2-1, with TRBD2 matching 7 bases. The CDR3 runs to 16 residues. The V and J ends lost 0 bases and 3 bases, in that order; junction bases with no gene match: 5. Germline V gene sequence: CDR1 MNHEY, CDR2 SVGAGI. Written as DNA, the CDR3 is TGTGCCAGCAGTTACTCCGGGCTAGCGGTCTACAATGAGCAGTTCTTC. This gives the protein CASSYSGLAVYNEQFF.